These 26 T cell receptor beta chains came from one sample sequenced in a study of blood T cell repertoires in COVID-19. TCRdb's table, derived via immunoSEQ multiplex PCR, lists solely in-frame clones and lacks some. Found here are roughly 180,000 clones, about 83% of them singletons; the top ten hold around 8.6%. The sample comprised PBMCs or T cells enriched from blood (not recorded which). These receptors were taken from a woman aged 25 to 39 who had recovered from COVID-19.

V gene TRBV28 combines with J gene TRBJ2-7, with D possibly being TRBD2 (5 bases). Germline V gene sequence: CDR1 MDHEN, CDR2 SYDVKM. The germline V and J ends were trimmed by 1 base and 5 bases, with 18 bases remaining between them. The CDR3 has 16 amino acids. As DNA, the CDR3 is TGTGCCAGCAGTTTATTTGCACGACTACTAGTAGACGAGCAGTACTTC. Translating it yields CASSLFARLLVDEQYF.

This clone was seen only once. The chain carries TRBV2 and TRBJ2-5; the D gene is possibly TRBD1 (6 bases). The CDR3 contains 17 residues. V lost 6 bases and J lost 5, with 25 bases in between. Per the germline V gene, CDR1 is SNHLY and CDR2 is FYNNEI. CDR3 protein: CASSGSTGRSQGETQYF. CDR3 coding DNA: TGTGCCAGCAGCGGTTCTACTGGGCGCTCGCAGGGGGAGACCCAGTACTTC.

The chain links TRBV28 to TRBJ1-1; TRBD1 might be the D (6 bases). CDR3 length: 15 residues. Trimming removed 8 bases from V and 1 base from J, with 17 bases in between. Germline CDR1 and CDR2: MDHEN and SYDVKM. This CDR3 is CASLTGGAKNTEAFF. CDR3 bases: TGTGCCAGCCTTACTGGGGGGGCTAAGAACACTGAAGCTTTCTTT.

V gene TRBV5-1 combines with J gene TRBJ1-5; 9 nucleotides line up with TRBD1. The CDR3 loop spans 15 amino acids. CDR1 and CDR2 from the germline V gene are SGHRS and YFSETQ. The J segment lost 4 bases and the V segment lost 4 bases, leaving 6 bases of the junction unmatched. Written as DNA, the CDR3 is TGCGCCAGCAGCATCGGGACAGGGAATAATCAGCCCCAGCATTTT. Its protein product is CASSIGTGNNQPQHF.

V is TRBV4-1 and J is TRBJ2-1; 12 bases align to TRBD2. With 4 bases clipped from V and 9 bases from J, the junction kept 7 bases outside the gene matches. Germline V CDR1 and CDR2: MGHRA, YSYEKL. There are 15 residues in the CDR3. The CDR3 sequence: CASSPRLAGAGEQFF. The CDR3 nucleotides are TGCGCCAGCAGCCCCCGACTAGCGGGAGCGGGTGAGCAGTTCTTC.

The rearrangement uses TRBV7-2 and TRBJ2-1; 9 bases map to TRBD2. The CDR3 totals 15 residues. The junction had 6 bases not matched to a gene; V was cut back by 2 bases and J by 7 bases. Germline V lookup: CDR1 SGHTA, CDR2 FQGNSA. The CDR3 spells CASSLRAGGGNEQFF. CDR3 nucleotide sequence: TGTGCCAGCAGCTTAAGAGCGGGAGGTGGGAATGAGCAGTTCTTC.

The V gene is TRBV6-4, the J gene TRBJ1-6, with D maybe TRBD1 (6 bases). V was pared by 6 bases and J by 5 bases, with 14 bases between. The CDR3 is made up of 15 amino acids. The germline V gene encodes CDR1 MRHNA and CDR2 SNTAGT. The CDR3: CASRKTGKNNSPLHF. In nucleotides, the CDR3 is TGTGCCAGCAGAAAAACAGGGAAAAATAATTCACCCCTCCACTTT.

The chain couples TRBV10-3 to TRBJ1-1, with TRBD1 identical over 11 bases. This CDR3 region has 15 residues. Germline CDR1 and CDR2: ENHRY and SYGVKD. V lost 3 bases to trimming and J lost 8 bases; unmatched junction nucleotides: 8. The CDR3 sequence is CAISEEGQGGVEAFF. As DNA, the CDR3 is TGTGCCATCAGTGAAGAGGGACAGGGGGGAGTAGAAGCTTTCTTT.

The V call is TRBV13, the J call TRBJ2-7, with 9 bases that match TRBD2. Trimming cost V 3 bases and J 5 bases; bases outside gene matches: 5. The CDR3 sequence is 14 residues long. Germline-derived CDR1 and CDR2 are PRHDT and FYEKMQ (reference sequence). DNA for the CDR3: TGTGCCAGCAGCTTGGGCGGGAGGGGGCACGAGCAGTACTTC. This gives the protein CASSLGGRGHEQYF.

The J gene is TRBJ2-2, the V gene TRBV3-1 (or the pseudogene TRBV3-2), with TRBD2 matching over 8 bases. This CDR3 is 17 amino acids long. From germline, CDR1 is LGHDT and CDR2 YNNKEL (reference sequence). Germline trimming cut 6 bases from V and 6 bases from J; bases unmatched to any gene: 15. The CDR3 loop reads CASRLADHFPGAGELFF. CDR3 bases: TGTGCCAGCAGACTAGCGGACCACTTCCCTGGCGCCGGGGAGCTGTTTTTT.

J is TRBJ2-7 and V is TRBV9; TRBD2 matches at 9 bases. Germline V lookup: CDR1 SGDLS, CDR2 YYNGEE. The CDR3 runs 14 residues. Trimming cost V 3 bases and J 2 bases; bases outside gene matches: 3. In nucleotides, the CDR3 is TGTGCCAGCAGCGGCCTAGCGGGAACCTACGAGCAGTACTTC. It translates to CASSGLAGTYEQYF.

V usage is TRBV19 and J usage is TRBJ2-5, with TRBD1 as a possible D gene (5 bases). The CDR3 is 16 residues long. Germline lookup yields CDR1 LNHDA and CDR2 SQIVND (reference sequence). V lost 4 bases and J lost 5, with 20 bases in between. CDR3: CASSNKPTAMGETQYF. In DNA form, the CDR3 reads TGTGCCAGTAGTAATAAACCGACAGCCATGGGGGAGACCCAGTACTTC.

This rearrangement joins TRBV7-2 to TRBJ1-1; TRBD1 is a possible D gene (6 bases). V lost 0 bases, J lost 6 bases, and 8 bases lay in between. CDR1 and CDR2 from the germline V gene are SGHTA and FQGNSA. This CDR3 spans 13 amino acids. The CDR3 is CASSLAGAAEAFF. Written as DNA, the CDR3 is TGTGCCAGCAGCTTAGCGGGGGCGGCTGAAGCTTTCTTT. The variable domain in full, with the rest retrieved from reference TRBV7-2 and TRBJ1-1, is GAGVSQSPSNKVTEKGKDVELRCDPISGHTALYWYRQSLGQGLEFLIYFQGNSAPDKSGLPSDRFSAERTGGSVSTLTIQRTQQEDSAVYLCASSLAGAAEAFFGQGTRLTVV.

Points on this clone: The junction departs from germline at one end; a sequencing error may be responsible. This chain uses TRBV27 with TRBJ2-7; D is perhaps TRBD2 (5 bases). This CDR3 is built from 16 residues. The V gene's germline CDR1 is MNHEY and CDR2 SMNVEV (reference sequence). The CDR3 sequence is CASSPRLRVESFEQYF. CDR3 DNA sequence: TGTGCCAGCAGTCCGCGCTTGAGGGTTGAGTCCTTCGAGCAGTACTTC.

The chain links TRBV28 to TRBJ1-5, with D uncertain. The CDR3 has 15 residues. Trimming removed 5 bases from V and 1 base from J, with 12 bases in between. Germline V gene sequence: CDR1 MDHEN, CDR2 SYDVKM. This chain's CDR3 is CASSATLGSNQPQHF. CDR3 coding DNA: TGTGCCAGCAGTGCCACCTTGGGCAGCAATCAGCCCCAGCATTTT. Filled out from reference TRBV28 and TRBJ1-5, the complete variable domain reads DVKVTQSSRYLVKRTGEKVFLECVQDMDHENMFWYRQDPGLGLRLIYFSYDVKMKEKGDIPEGYSVSREKKERFSLILESASTNQTSMYLCASSATLGSNQPQHFGDGTRLSIL.

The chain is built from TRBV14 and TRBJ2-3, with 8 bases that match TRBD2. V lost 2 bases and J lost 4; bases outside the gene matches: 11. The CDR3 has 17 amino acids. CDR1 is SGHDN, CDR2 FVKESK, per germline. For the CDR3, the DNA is TGTGCCAGCAGCCAATCCAAGGGACTAGTGGGGGCAGATACGCAGTATTTT. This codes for CASSQSKGLVGADTQYF. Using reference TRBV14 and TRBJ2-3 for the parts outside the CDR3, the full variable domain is EAGVTQFPSHSVIEKGQTVTLRCDPISGHDNLYWYRRVMGKEIKFLLHFVKESKQDESGMPNNRFLAERTGGTYSTLKVQPAELEDSGVYFCASSQSKGLVGADTQYFGPGTRLTVL.

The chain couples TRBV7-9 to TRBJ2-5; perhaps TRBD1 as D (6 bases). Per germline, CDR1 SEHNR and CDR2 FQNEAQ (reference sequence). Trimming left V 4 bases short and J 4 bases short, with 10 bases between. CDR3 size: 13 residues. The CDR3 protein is CASSYRVGETQYF. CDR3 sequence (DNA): TGTGCCAGCAGCTACAGGGTTGGAGAGACCCAGTACTTC. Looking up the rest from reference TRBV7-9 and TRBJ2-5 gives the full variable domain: DTGVSQNPRHKITKRGQNVTFRCDPISEHNRLYWYRQTLGQGPEFLTYFQNEAQLEKSRLLSDRFSAERPKGSFSTLEIQRTEQGDSAMYLCASSYRVGETQYFGPGTRLLVL.

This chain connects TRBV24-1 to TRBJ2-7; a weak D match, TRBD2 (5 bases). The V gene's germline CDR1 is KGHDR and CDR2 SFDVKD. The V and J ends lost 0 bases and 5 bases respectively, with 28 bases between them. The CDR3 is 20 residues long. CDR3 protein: CATSDLQRVHGKNIHDEQYF. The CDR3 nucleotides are TGTGCCACCAGTGATTTGCAGAGGGTGCACGGGAAAAACATCCACGACGAGCAGTACTTC.

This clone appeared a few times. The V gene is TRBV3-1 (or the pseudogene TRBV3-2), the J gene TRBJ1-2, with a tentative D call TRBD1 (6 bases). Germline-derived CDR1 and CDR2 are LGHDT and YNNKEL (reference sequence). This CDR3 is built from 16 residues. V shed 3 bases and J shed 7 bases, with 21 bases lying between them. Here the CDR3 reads CASSHEKRYRGGGYTF. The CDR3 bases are TGTGCCAGCAGCCACGAGAAGAGATATAGGGGGGGTGGCTACACCTTC.

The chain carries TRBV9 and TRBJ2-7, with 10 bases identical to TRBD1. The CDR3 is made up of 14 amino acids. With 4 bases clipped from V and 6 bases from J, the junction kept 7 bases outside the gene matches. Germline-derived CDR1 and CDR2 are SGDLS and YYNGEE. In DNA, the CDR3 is TGTGCCAGCAGCCAGGGGACAGGGGATGTCGAGCAGTACTTC. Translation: CASSQGTGDVEQYF.

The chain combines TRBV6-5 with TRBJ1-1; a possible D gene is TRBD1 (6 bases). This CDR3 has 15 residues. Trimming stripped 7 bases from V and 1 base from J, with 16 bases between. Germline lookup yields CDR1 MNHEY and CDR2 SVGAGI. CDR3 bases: TGTGCCAGCATTCTTCGTAAACAGGGGAACACTGAAGCTTTCTTT. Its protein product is CASILRKQGNTEAFF.

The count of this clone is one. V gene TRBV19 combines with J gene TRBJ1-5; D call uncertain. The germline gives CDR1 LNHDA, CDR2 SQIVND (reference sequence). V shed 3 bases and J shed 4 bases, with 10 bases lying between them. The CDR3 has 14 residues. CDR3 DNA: TGTGCCAGTAGTATCGCCGCTAGAAATCAGCCCCAGCATTTT. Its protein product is CASSIAARNQPQHF.

The chain's CDR3 is CASSIETRANTGELFF. In DNA form, the CDR3 reads TGTGCCAGCTCAATAGAAACCCGGGCGAACACCGGGGAGCTGTTTTTT. The chain joins TRBV18 to TRBJ2-2; the D is unclear. V lost 5 bases and J 0 bases, leaving 13 bases between the germline ends. CDR1 and CDR2 (germline): KGHSH, LQKENI. The CDR3 consists of 16 residues.

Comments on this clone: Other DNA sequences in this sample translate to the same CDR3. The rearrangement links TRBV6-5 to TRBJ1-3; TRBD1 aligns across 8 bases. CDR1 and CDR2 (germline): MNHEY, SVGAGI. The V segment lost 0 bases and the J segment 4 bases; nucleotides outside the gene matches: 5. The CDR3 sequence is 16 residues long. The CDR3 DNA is TGTGCCAGCAGTTACTCGCAGGGGGCCAGAGGAAACACCATATATTTT. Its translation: CASSYSQGARGNTIYF.

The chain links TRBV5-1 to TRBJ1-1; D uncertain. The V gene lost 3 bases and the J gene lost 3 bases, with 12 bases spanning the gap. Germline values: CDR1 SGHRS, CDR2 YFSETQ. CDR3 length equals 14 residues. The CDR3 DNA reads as TGCGCCAGCAGCTCAAGGACTCAAGACACTGAAGCTTTCTTT. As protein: CASSSRTQDTEAFF. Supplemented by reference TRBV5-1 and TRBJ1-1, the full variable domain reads KAGVTQTPRYLIKTRGQQVTLSCSPISGHRSVSWYQQTPGQGLQFLFEYFSETQRNKGNFPGRFSGRQFSNSRSEMNVSTLELGDSALYLCASSSRTQDTEAFFGQGTRLTVV.

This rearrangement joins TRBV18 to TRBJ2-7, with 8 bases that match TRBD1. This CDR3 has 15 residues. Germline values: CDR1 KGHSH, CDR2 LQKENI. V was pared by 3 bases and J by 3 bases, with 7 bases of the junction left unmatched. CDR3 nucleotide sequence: TGTGCCAGCTCACCGTCGGACAGGGACGGCTACGAGCAGTACTTC. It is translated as CASSPSDRDGYEQYF.